Included here is one T cell receptor (beta chain) sequence, with context. What it binds is not known. Sequencing used immunoSEQ multiplex PCR; TCRdb keeps in-frame clones, though not all of them. The profile shows some 15,000 clones, 85% to 95% of them singletons. These data come from a study of T cell repertoires in ileal Crohn's disease. General study points: Endoscopic recurrence occurred in every patient whose clonality exceeded 26.8%. Compared with CD4 T cells, sorted CD8 cells carried more expanded clones. Active smokers at surgery had more clonal expansions than non-smokers.

Eligibility required adulthood, ileal or ileocolonic Crohn's disease and indicated ileocolonic resection. The CDR3 runs to 12 residues. Between the trimmed V and J ends, which lost 3 bases and 5 bases, there was a span of 5 bases. Germline V gives CDR1 SGHNT, CDR2 YYREEE (reference sequence). What was sequenced was ileal tissue. The chain has TRBV5-4 and TRBJ2-2; D gene unclear. This TCR was sampled from an adult with Crohn's disease. CDR3 loop: CASSSQTGELFF. The CDR3 nucleotides are TGTGCCAGCAGCTCCCAAACCGGGGAGCTGTTTTTT.